These T cell receptor beta chains were read from a single sample in a study of blood T cell repertoires in COVID-19. Assay used: immunoSEQ multiplex PCR; TCRdb lists only in-frame clones, some missing. The sample records 150,000 to 250,000 clones, around 75% being singletons. The source material was peripheral blood. Receptor source: a woman aged 40 to 50 with COVID-19, enrolled during active disease. Both conserved end residues are part of each CDR3. Each record gives: V gene, clone size, J gene, D gene, CDR3 DNA, CDR3 protein. A D gene is named only where the DNA matches it firmly. Only part of the rows carry a size: once, few, many, or a class if the clone is expanded.

V: TRBV13
size: -
J: TRBJ1-2
D: -
DNA: TGTGCCAGCAGCTTAGGCCGCCGTCGGGGGACCTATGGCTACACCTTC
CDR3: CASSLGRRRGTYGYTF

V: TRBV2
size: -
J: TRBJ2-5
D: TRBD2
DNA: TGTGCCAGCAGGAGACTAGCGGGGGGTGGTGAGACCCAGTACTTC
CDR3: CASRRLAGGGETQYF

V: TRBV2
size: -
J: TRBJ2-1
D: -
DNA: TGTGCCAGCAGTGAAGTGGGGCCGGGCAATGAGCAGTTCTTC
CDR3: CASSEVGPGNEQFF

V: TRBV19
size: -
J: TRBJ1-3
D: -
DNA: TGTGCCAGTAGGCGTGTTTCCTCTGGAAACACCATATATTTT
CDR3: CASRRVSSGNTIYF

V: TRBV5-1
size: -
J: TRBJ1-4
D: -
DNA: TGCGCCAGCACAGGGGATACTAATGAAAAACTGTTTTTT
CDR3: CASTGDTNEKLFF

V: TRBV2
size: -
J: TRBJ1-1
D: TRBD1
DNA: TGTGCCATCAAACAGGGGGTAGACACTGAAGCTTTCTTT
CDR3: CAIKQGVDTEAFF

V: TRBV4-1
size: few
J: TRBJ2-1
D: TRBD2
DNA: TGCGCCAGCAGCCAAGAGGGACTAGCGGGAGAAAATGAGCAGTTCTTC
CDR3: CASSQEGLAGENEQFF

V: TRBV6-4
size: once
J: TRBJ2-2
D: -
DNA: TGTGCCAGCAGTGAGTTTAGCGTTGACACCGGGGAGCTGTTTTTT
CDR3: CASSEFSVDTGELFF

V: TRBV3-1/TRBV3-2
size: -
J: TRBJ2-7
D: TRBD1
DNA: TGTGCCAGCAGCCAAGTCAGGGGGCCCTACGAGCAGTACTTC
CDR3: CASSQVRGPYEQYF

V: TRBV30
size: once
J: TRBJ2-1
D: TRBD2
DNA: TGTGCCCGACGTGGGAGGGAATGGTACAATGAGCAGTTCTTC
CDR3: CARRGREWYNEQFF

V: TRBV28
size: -
J: TRBJ2-1
D: TRBD2
DNA: TGTGCCAGCAGCCCCGCCCCGGGACTAGCGGGAGGGGGTCTCGTCAATGAGCAGTTCTTC
CDR3: CASSPAPGLAGGGLVNEQFF

V: TRBV9
size: few
J: TRBJ2-5
D: TRBD1
DNA: TGTGCCAGCAGCGTAGAGGGGACAGGGCCCTTCGACACCCAGTACTTC
CDR3: CASSVEGTGPFDTQYF

V: TRBV3-1/TRBV3-2
size: -
J: TRBJ2-1
D: TRBD2
DNA: TGTGCCAGCAGCCCTACTAGCGGAATTTACAATGAGCAGTTCTTC
CDR3: CASSPTSGIYNEQFF

V: TRBV5-1
size: -
J: TRBJ1-2
D: TRBD1
DNA: TGCGCCAGCAGCCAGACAGGGCTTAACTATGGCTACACCTTC
CDR3: CASSQTGLNYGYTF

V: TRBV29-1
size: -
J: TRBJ1-1
D: -
DNA: TGCAGCGTTGAGTCGCGAGAGTCTGAAGCTTTCTTT
CDR3: CSVESRESEAFF

V: TRBV6-5
size: -
J: TRBJ1-2
D: -
DNA: TGTGCCAGCAGACTGACACTTAACTATGGCTACACCTTC
CDR3: CASRLTLNYGYTF

V: TRBV2
size: -
J: TRBJ2-7
D: -
DNA: TGTGCCAGCAGTCCCCCGGGACAACACGAGCAGTACTTC
CDR3: CASSPPGQHEQYF

V: TRBV10-3
size: -
J: TRBJ2-1
D: TRBD2
DNA: TGTGCCATCAGTGCTACTAGCGGGGGCGGGGGTGAGCAGTTCTTC
CDR3: CAISATSGGGGEQFF

V: TRBV5-1
size: -
J: TRBJ1-3
D: -
DNA: TGCGCCAGCAGCGTGGGACTTCTATCTGGAAACACCATATATTTT
CDR3: CASSVGLLSGNTIYF

V: TRBV11-2
size: -
J: TRBJ1-3
D: -
DNA: TGTGCCAGCAGCTTTGACGTTCTAGGGAGCGCCGGAAACACCATATATTTT
CDR3: CASSFDVLGSAGNTIYF

V: TRBV11-2
size: -
J: TRBJ1-5
D: -
DNA: TGTGCCAGCAGCAGGACAGTTAATCAGCCCCAGCATTTT
CDR3: CASSRTVNQPQHF

V: TRBV7-9
size: -
J: TRBJ1-4
D: TRBD1
DNA: TGTGCCAGCAGCGATACAGGGGTCAGTGAAAAACTGTTTTTT
CDR3: CASSDTGVSEKLFF

V: TRBV6-6
size: -
J: TRBJ2-3
D: TRBD2
DNA: TGTGCCAGCAGTTACTTACTAGCGGGGTCAGATACGCAGTATTTT
CDR3: CASSYLLAGSDTQYF

V: TRBV6-5
size: few
J: TRBJ2-7
D: TRBD1
DNA: TGTGCCAGCGGACAGGGGCCCGCCTACGAGCAGTACTTC
CDR3: CASGQGPAYEQYF

V: TRBV3-1/TRBV3-2
size: -
J: TRBJ1-6
D: -
DNA: TGTGCCAGCAGCCTCGAGGGACACTCACCCCTCCACTTT
CDR3: CASSLEGHSPLHF

V: TRBV11-2
size: once
J: TRBJ1-6
D: -
DNA: TGTGCCAGCAGCTTAGGGCAGGGAAAAAATTCACCCCTCCACTTT
CDR3: CASSLGQGKNSPLHF

V: TRBV5-1
size: -
J: TRBJ2-7
D: -
DNA: TGCGCCAGCAGTTTCCAGGGGTCCGCCTACGAGCAGTACTTC
CDR3: CASSFQGSAYEQYF

V: TRBV5-4
size: -
J: TRBJ2-1
D: TRBD2
DNA: TGTGCCAGCAGCTACCCACTAGCGGGAGGATACAATGAGCAGTTCTTC
CDR3: CASSYPLAGGYNEQFF

V: TRBV29-1
size: -
J: TRBJ2-1
D: -
DNA: TGCAGCGTTCGACTAGTTCTGGATAATGAGCAGTTCTTC
CDR3: CSVRLVLDNEQFF

V: TRBV5-1
size: few
J: TRBJ2-7
D: -
DNA: TGCGCCAGCAGCTTGGGCAAAAGCCCCCTCTACGAGCAGTACTTC
CDR3: CASSLGKSPLYEQYF

V: TRBV5-1
size: -
J: TRBJ2-1
D: -
DNA: TGCGCCAGCAGCTGGGCTAGCGCCTACAATGAGCAGTTCTTC
CDR3: CASSWASAYNEQFF

V: TRBV7-9
size: -
J: TRBJ1-1
D: -
DNA: TGTGCCAGCAGGACAGATTTGAACACTGAAGCTTTCTTT
CDR3: CASRTDLNTEAFF

V: TRBV18
size: -
J: TRBJ2-2
D: -
DNA: TGTGCCAGCTCACGCCGGGAGCACCGGAGCGGGGAGCTGTTTTTT
CDR3: CASSRREHRSGELFF

V: TRBV27
size: -
J: TRBJ2-3
D: -
DNA: TGTGCCAGCAGTGCGGATGGACACGGGGGGCCTAGCACAGATACGCAGTATTTT
CDR3: CASSADGHGGPSTDTQYF

V: TRBV11-3
size: -
J: TRBJ2-1
D: TRBD2
DNA: TGTGCCAGCAGCCGAAGCGGACTAGCGCCACCCAATGAGCAGTTCTTC
CDR3: CASSRSGLAPPNEQFF

V: TRBV19
size: -
J: TRBJ2-2
D: -
DNA: TGTGCCAGTAGTAGGGTTACCAGAGCGGACACCGGGGAGCTGTTTTTT
CDR3: CASSRVTRADTGELFF

V: TRBV7-2
size: -
J: TRBJ2-1
D: TRBD2
DNA: TGTGCCAGCAGCTTGGGCGGGGGGCTGCAGTTCTTC
CDR3: CASSLGGGLQFF

V: TRBV5-8
size: -
J: TRBJ2-1
D: TRBD2
DNA: TGTGCCAGCAGCTTGGGACTAGCGGGGGTTCCTTCCTACAATGAGCAGTTCTTC
CDR3: CASSLGLAGVPSYNEQFF

V: TRBV19
size: -
J: TRBJ1-1
D: -
DNA: TGTGCCAGTAGTATAAACAGGAACACTGAAGCTTTCTTT
CDR3: CASSINRNTEAFF

V: TRBV5-6
size: -
J: TRBJ1-5
D: -
DNA: TGTGCCAGCAGCTTTCAAGGAGGAGGTTCGCCCCAGCATTTT
CDR3: CASSFQGGGSPQHF

V: TRBV11-3
size: -
J: TRBJ2-6
D: TRBD2
DNA: TGTGCCAGCAGCCCCCCCACTAGCGGGGGCTCTGGGGCCAACGTCCTGACTTTC
CDR3: CASSPPTSGGSGANVLTF